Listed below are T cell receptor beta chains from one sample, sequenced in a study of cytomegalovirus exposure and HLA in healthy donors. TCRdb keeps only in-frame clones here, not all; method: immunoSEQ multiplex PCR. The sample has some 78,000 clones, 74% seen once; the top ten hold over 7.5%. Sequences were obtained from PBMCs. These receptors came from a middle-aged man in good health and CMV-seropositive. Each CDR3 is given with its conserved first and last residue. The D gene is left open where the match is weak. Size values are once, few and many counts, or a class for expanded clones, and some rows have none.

TGTGCCAGCAGGGTAACTAGCGGAGCCAACAATGAGCAGTTCTTC	CASRVTSGANNEQFF	TRBV2	TRBJ2-1	TRBD2	once
TGTGCCAGCAGTAATGGACAGGAAAGCGAAAAACTGTTTTTT	CASSNGQESEKLFF	TRBV28	TRBJ1-4	TRBD1	-
TGTGCCAGCAGTATGCCCCACGGGACAGGAATGGGCGGCTACACCTTC	CASSMPHGTGMGGYTF	TRBV27	TRBJ1-2	TRBD1	-
TGTGCCTGGACCCTTAAGGGGACAGACAACTACGAGCAGTACTTC	CAWTLKGTDNYEQYF	TRBV30	TRBJ2-7	TRBD1	-
TGTGCCAGTACCTCGCGACAGGGGTTCAATGAGCAGTTCTTC	CASTSRQGFNEQFF	TRBV19	TRBJ2-1	TRBD1	-
TGTGCCAGCAGCCTCCCGACAGGGGGCTATCAGCCCCAGCATTTT	CASSLPTGGYQPQHF	TRBV28	TRBJ1-5	TRBD1	-
TGTGCCAGCAGCCCCCGGCGGCTCGGACTAGCGAGATTCTCCTACAATGAGCAGTTCTTC	CASSPRRLGLARFSYNEQFF	TRBV7-8	TRBJ2-1	TRBD2	-
TGTGCCAGCAGCTTAGTTAGTGGAGGTAGTACCGGGGAGCTGTTTTTT	CASSLVSGGSTGELFF	TRBV7-2	TRBJ2-2	-	-
TGTGCCAGCAGCGTTTCAGGGGAGGGTGAGCAGTTCTTC	CASSVSGEGEQFF	TRBV9	TRBJ2-1	-	-
TGTGCCACCGATAGCGGGACTGGCTCCTACAATGAGCAGTTCTTC	CATDSGTGSYNEQFF	TRBV6-1	TRBJ2-1	TRBD2	-
TGTGCCAGCAGGACAGGGGAGGCCGGGGAGCTGTTTTTT	CASRTGEAGELFF	TRBV6-4	TRBJ2-2	TRBD1	few
TGTGCCACCCGGCGGGACTCTTACAATGAGCAGTTCTTC	CATRRDSYNEQFF	TRBV2	TRBJ2-1	-	-
TGTGCCAGCAGCCTATTGGCCCAGTACTTC	CASSLLAQYF	TRBV5-8	TRBJ2-5	-	-
TGTGCCAGTAGTACGTGGGCAAATGAAAAACTGTTTTTT	CASSTWANEKLFF	TRBV19	TRBJ1-4	-	-
TGTGCCAGCAGCTTAGCTGGGGGCAGGGTTGAAAAACTGTTTTTT	CASSLAGGRVEKLFF	TRBV11-2	TRBJ1-4	-	-
TGTGCCAGCAGTTTAGCGGGAGGCTACGAGCAGTACTTC	CASSLAGGYEQYF	TRBV28	TRBJ2-7	TRBD2	-
TGTGCCAGTAGACGGACAGGACCACAAGAGACCCAGTACTTC	CASRRTGPQETQYF	TRBV19	TRBJ2-5	TRBD1	few
TGCAGCGTGGATACAGGGATTACTGGGCGGGATGGCTACACCTTC	CSVDTGITGRDGYTF	TRBV29-1	TRBJ1-2	-	-
TGCAGCGTTGAAACGGGGGAGCAGTACTTC	CSVETGEQYF	TRBV29-1	TRBJ2-7	-	-
TGTGCCAGCAGTTTATTAGCAGGGGTGGGCTATGGCTACACCTTC	CASSLLAGVGYGYTF	TRBV28	TRBJ1-2	-	-
TGCGCCAGCAGCGGAGAGAGTGAGCAGTTCTTC	CASSGESEQFF	TRBV10-1	TRBJ2-1	-	few
TGTGCCAGTAGTCCTAGTGTGGGACAGGGGAGAACCGGGGAGCTGTTTTTT	CASSPSVGQGRTGELFF	TRBV19	TRBJ2-2	TRBD1	-
TGTGCCAGCAGCCGGACAGGGGCTTACGAGCAGTACTTC	CASSRTGAYEQYF	TRBV6-5	TRBJ2-7	TRBD1	-